These T cell receptor beta chains were read from a single sample in a study of OX40 agonist ivuxolimab in advanced cancers. TCRdb's copy holds only in-frame clones and misses some; the assay was immunoSEQ multiplex PCR. This sample yields 55,000 to 80,000 clones, of which about 86% are seen a single time; about 2.4% belongs to the top ten. The sample in question was CD4+ or CD8+ T cells sorted from blood, obtained in a trial of the OX40 agonist ivuxolimab. These receptors were obtained from an adult with an advanced solid tumor such as melanoma, head and neck, liver or kidney cancer. CDR3s include the opening cysteine and the closing phenylalanine or tryptophan. D genes are given only for firm matches. Size is omitted from some rows. Given values are once, few, many or a class for expanded clones.

cdr3_aa,cdr3_nt,clone_size,d_call,v_call,cdr3_length,j_call
CASSWGDRAELFF,TGTGCCAGCAGCTGGGGAGACAGGGCGGAACTGTTTTTT,once,TRBD1,TRBV5-4,13,TRBJ1-4
CAGGRYQETQYF,TGTGCCGGGGGGAGGTACCAAGAGACCCAGTACTTC,NA,NA,TRBV30,12,TRBJ2-5
CASSSMGRINQPQHF,TGTGCCAGCAGCTCCATGGGACGGATCAATCAGCCCCAGCATTTT,NA,NA,TRBV7-2,15,TRBJ1-5
CASGRNSYEQYF,TGTGCCAGTGGACGTAACTCCTACGAGCAGTACTTC,NA,NA,TRBV7-8,12,TRBJ2-7
CASSQGYLNTGELFF,TGTGCCAGCAGCCAGGGCTATCTGAACACCGGGGAGCTGTTTTTT,NA,NA,TRBV14,15,TRBJ2-2
CASSSPRKGYGYTF,TGTGCCAGCAGTTCCCCCCGAAAGGGCTATGGCTACACCTTC,NA,NA,TRBV28,14,TRBJ1-2
CASSPSIQGPAEAFF,TGTGCCAGCTCACCATCGATACAGGGCCCAGCCGAAGCTTTCTTT,few,NA,TRBV18,15,TRBJ1-1
CASSLSTSLGETQYF,TGCGCCAGCAGCTTGTCTACTAGCCTAGGTGAGACCCAGTACTTC,NA,NA,TRBV5-1,15,TRBJ2-5
CASSLGKDNLYGYTF,TGTGCCAGCAGCTTAGGGAAGGACAATCTCTATGGCTACACCTTC,NA,NA,TRBV7-8,15,TRBJ1-2
CASTSTGGNEQFF,TGCGCCAGCACGTCGACAGGGGGCAATGAGCAGTTCTTC,NA,TRBD1,TRBV5-1,13,TRBJ2-1
CASRGVLVTRGYTF,TGTGCCTCACGTGGGGTGCTGGTTACGCGAGGCTACACCTTC,NA,NA,TRBV2,14,TRBJ1-2
CASTRGDYGYTF,TGTGCCAGCACCAGGGGGGACTATGGCTACACCTTC,NA,TRBD1,TRBV6-6,12,TRBJ1-2
CASRRGQGAFRDTQYF,TGTGCCAGCAGACGGGGACAGGGGGCGTTTAGAGATACGCAGTATTTT,NA,TRBD1,TRBV27,16,TRBJ2-3
CASSVVGRGSGNTIYF,TGTGCCAGCAGCGTAGTCGGGCGGGGCTCTGGAAACACCATATATTTT,NA,NA,TRBV9,16,TRBJ1-3
CASSLRHEGQPQHF,TGTGCCAGTAGTCTCCGACATGAGGGACAGCCCCAGCATTTT,NA,NA,TRBV19,14,TRBJ1-5
CASGIAGGLGGELFF,TGCGCCAGCGGGATAGCGGGGGGCCTCGGCGGGGAGCTGTTTTTT,NA,TRBD2,TRBV5-1,15,TRBJ2-2
CASRTMNLLTDTQYF,TGTGCCAGCAGAACTATGAACCTGCTCACAGATACGCAGTATTTT,NA,NA,TRBV6-6,15,TRBJ2-3
CASSQVRDSNQPQHF,TGCGCCAGCAGCCAAGTCCGTGATAGCAATCAGCCCCAGCATTTT,NA,NA,TRBV4-3,15,TRBJ1-5
CASSFSGSSYEQYF,TGTGCCAGCAGCTTTAGCGGGAGCTCCTACGAGCAGTACTTC,NA,TRBD2,TRBV7-9,14,TRBJ2-7
CASRTHYGGGDEQYF,TGTGCCAGCAGGACCCATTACGGGGGTGGAGACGAGCAGTACTTC,NA,NA,TRBV6-5,15,TRBJ2-7
CAGSLTGDIEGEQYF,TGCGCCGGCAGCTTGACGGGGGACATCGAAGGCGAGCAGTACTTC,NA,NA,TRBV5-1,15,TRBJ2-7
CASSQPLELKETQYF,TGTGCCAGCAGCCAACCACTAGAACTCAAGGAGACCCAGTACTTC,NA,NA,TRBV7-9,15,TRBJ2-5
CASSSSGGYNEQFF,TGTGCCAGCAGTTCGAGCGGGGGCTACAATGAGCAGTTCTTC,NA,TRBD2,TRBV25-1,14,TRBJ2-1
CASSYPSSETTNEKLFF,TGTGCCAGCAGCTACCCGAGTAGCGAGACAACTAATGAAAAACTGTTTTTT,NA,NA,TRBV7-9,17,TRBJ1-4
CASSPDRAVGGYTF,TGTGCCAGCAGCCCCGACAGGGCGGTCGGCGGCTACACCTTC,NA,TRBD1,TRBV6-5,14,TRBJ1-2
CAIGGRGNTEAFF,TGTGCCATTGGAGGGAGAGGTAACACTGAAGCTTTCTTT,NA,NA,TRBV7-2,13,TRBJ1-1
CAIGGGGGHQETQYF,TGTGCCATCGGGGGGGGCGGGGGCCACCAAGAGACCCAGTACTTC,NA,NA,TRBV10-3,15,TRBJ2-5
CASSRQGDYGYTF,TGTGCCAGCAGCCGACAGGGCGACTATGGCTACACCTTC,NA,TRBD1,TRBV6-6,13,TRBJ1-2